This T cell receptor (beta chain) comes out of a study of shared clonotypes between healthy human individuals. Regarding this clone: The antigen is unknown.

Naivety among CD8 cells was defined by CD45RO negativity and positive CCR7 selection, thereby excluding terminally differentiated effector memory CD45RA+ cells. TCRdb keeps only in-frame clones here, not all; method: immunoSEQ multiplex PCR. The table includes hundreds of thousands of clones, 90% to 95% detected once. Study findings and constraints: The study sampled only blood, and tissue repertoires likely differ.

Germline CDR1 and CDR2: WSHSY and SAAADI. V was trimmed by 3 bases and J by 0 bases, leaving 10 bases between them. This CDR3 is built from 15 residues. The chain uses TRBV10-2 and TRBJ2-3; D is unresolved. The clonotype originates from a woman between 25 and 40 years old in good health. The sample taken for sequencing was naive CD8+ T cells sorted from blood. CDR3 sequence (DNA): TGCGCCAGCAGTGACTCGAGCCCTAGCACAGATACGCAGTATTTT. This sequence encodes CASSDSSPSTDTQYF.